This paragraph covers one T cell receptor beta chain sequence. Participant age was roughly 18 to 100 years, and participants resided in approximately 24 US areas. This sample is drawn from a study of blood T cell repertoires in COVID-19. Study-level information: From T cells, B-cell-depleted T cells, or PBMCs came the material, which was cDNA or gDNA.

Original analysis: Amplification of reference gene primers was used by the study to estimate nucleated cell counts. Assay used: immunoSEQ multiplex PCR; TCRdb lists only in-frame clones, some missing. V, J and clone size are taken as reported in that table, and D and trimming were inferred from the DNA itself. Here the sample spans about 300,000 clones, 65% to 90% being singletons. Trimming took off 2 bases at V and 3 bases at J, with 13 bases between the two ends. The CDR3 is made up of 15 amino acids. CDR1 is SGHTS, CDR2 YDEGEE, per germline. This sequence joins TRBV5-8 and TRBJ2-3; D is uncertain. Sequencing input: PBMCs or T cells enriched from blood (not recorded which). This sequence originates from a man aged 25-45 years who had recovered from COVID-19. CDR3 sequence: CASSFSIAGTDTQYF. The DNA for the CDR3 is TGTGCCAGCAGCTTTAGTATAGCCGGGACAGATACGCAGTATTTT. The whole variable domain, remainder taken from reference TRBV5-8 and TRBJ2-3, is EAGVTQSPTHLIKTRGQQATLRCSPISGHTSVYWYQQALGLGLQFLLWYDEGEERNRGNFPPRFSGRQFPNYSSELNVNALELEDSALYLCASSFSIAGTDTQYFGPGTRLTVL.